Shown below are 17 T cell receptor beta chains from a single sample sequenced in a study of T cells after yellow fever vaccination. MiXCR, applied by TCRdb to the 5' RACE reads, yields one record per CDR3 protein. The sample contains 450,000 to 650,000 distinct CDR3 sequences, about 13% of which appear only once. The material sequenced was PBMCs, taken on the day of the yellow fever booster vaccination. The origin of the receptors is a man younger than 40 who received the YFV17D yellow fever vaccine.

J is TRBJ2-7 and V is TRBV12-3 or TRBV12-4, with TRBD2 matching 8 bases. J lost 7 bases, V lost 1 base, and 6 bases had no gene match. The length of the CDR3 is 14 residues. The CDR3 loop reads CASSLGAGVPEQYF. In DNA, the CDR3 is TGTGCCAGCAGTTTAGGAGCGGGAGTCCCGGAGCAGTACTTC.

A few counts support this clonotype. The CDR3 loop is CASSLYISNTGELFF. CDR3 sequence (DNA): TGTGCCAGCAGTTTATACATTTCGAACACCGGGGAGCTGTTTTTT. The gene calls are TRBV12-3 or TRBV12-4 and TRBJ2-2; D is unresolved. The CDR3 is made up of 15 amino acids. Trimming shortened V by 2 bases and J by 0 bases, and 7 bases separated the two germline ends.

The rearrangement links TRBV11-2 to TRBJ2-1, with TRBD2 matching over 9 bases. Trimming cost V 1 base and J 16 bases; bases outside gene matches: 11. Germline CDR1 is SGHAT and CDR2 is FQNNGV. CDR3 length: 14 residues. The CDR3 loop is CASSLVRSRGGGFF. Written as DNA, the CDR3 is TGTGCCAGCAGCTTAGTCCGCTCGCGGGGGGGGGGTTTCTTC.

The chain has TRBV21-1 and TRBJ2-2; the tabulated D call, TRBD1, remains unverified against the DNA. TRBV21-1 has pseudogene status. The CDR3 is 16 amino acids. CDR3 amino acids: CASSKKGQPNTGELFF. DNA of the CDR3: TGTGCCAGCAGCAAAAAGGGACAACCGAACACCGGGGAGCTGTTTTTT.

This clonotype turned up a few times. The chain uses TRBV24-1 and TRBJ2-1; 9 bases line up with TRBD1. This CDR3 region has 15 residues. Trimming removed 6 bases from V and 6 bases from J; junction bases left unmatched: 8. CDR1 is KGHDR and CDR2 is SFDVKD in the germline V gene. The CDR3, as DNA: TGTGCCACCAGTAGGGTCGGGACAGGGTCCAATGAGCAGTTCTTC. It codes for CATSRVGTGSNEQFF.

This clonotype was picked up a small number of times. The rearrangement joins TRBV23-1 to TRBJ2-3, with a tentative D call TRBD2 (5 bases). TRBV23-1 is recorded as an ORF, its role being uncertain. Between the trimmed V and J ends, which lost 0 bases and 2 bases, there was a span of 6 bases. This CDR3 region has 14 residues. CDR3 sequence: CASSQSGVTDTQYF. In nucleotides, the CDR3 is TGCGCCAGCAGTCAATCGGGAGTCACAGATACGCAGTATTTT.

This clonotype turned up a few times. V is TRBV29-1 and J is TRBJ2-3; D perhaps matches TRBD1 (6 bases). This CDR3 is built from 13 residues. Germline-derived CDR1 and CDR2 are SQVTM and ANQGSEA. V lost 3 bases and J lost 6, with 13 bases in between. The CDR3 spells CSVDLGARDTQYF. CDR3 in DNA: TGCAGCGTTGACTTGGGGGCGCGGGATACGCAGTATTTT.

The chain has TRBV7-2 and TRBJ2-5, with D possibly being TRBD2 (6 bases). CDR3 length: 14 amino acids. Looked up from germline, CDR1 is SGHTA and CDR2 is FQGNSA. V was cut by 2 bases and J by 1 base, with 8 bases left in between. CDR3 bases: TGTGCCAGCAGCTTAACGACTAGCCAAGAGACCCAGTACTTC. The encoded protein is CASSLTTSQETQYF. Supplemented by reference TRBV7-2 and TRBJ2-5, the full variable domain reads GAGVSQSPSNKVTEKGKDVELRCDPISGHTALYWYRQSLGQGLEFLIYFQGNSAPDKSGLPSDRFSAERTGGSVSTLTIQRTQQEDSAVYLCASSLTTSQETQYFGPGTRLLVL.

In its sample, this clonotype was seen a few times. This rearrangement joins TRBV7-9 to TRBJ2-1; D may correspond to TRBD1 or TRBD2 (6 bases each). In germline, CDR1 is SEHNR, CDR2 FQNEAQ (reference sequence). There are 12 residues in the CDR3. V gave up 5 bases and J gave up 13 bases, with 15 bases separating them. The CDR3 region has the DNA TGTGCCAGCAGCCAAGGGGGGAGTGGACAGTTCTTC. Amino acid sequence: CASSQGGSGQFF.

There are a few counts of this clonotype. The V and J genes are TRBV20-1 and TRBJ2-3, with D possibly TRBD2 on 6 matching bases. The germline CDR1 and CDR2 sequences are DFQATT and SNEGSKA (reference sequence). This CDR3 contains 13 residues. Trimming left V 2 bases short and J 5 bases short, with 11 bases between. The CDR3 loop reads CSARNFGGDTQYF. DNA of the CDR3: TGCAGTGCTAGAAACTTCGGGGGAGATACGCAGTATTTT.

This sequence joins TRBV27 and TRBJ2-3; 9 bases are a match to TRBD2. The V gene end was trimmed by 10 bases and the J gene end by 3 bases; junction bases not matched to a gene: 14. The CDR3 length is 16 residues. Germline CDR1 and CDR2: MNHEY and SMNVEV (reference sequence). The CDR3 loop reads CATGVNSGSVTDTQYF. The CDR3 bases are TGTGCCACGGGAGTCAATAGCGGGAGTGTAACAGATACGCAGTATTTT.

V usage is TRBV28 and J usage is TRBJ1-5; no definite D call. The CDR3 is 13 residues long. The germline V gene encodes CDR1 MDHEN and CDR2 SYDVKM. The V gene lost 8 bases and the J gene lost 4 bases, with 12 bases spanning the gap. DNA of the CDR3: TGTGCCAGCGTAGAGATAATGAATCAGCCCCAGCATTTT. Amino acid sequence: CASVEIMNQPQHF.

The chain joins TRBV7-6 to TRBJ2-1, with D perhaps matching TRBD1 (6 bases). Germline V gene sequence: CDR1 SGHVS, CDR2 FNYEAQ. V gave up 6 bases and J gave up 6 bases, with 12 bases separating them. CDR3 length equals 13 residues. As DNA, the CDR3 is TGTGCCAGCAGAGGGGGATGGGGCAATGAGCAGTTCTTC. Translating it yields CASRGGWGNEQFF. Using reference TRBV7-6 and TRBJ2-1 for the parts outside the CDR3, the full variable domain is GAGVSQSPRYKVTKRGQDVALRCDPISGHVSLYWYRQALGQGPEFLTYFNYEAQQDKSGLPNDRFSAERPEGSISTLTIQRTEQRDSAMYRCASRGGWGNEQFFGPGTRLTVL.

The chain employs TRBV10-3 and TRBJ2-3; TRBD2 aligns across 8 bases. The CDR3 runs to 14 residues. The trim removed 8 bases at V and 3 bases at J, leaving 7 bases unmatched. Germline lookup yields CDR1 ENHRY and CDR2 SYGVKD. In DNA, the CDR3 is TGTGCCATCCAGGCGGCGGGAGGTACAGATACGCAGTATTTT. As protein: CAIQAAGGTDTQYF.

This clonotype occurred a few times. The CDR3 loop reads CASSLIEGSYNEQFF. CDR3 nucleotides: TGCGCCAGCAGCTTGATAGAGGGATCCTACAATGAGCAGTTCTTC. The V call is TRBV5-1, the J call TRBJ2-1; TRBD2 is a possible D gene (5 bases). The germline gives CDR1 SGHRS, CDR2 YFSETQ. The V end was cut by 1 base, the J end by 1 base, with 9 bases between. CDR3 size: 15 residues.

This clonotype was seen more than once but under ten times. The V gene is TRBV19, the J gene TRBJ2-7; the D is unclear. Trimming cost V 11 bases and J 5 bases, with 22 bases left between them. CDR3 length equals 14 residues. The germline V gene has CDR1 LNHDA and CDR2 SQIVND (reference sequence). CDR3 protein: CADKITFPNDEQYF. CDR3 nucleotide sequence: TGTGCCGACAAAATCACATTTCCTAACGACGAGCAGTACTTC.

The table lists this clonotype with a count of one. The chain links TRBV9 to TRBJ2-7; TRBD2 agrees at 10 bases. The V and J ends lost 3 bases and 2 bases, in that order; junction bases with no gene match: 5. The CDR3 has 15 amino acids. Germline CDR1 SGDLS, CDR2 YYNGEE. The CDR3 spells CASSARLAGPYEQYF. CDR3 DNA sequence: TGTGCCAGCAGCGCGAGACTAGCGGGCCCCTACGAGCAGTACTTC.